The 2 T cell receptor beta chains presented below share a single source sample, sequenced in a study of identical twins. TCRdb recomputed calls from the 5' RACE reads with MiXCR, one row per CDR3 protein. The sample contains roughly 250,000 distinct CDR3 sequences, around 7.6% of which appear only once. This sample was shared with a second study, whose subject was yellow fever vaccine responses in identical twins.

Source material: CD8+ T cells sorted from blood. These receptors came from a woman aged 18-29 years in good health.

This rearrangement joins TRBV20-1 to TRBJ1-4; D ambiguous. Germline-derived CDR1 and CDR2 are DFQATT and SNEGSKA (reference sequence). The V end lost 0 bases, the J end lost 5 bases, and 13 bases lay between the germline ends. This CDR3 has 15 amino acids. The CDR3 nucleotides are TGCAGTGCTAGAGATCCTGGGGTTCTAAATGAAAAACTGTTTTTT. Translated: CSARDPGVLNEKLFF.

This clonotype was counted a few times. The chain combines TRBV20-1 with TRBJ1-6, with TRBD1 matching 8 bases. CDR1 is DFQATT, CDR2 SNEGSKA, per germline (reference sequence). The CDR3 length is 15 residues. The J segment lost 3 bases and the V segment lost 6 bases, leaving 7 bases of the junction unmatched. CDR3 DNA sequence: TGCAGTGCCCAGGGGGCGGGTGGCTATAATTCACCCCTCCACTTT. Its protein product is CSAQGAGGYNSPLHF.